The 2 T cell receptor beta chains below all came from one sample that was sequenced in a study of blood T cell repertoires in COVID-19 (dated by TCRdb to 2019 to 2021). Libraries came from the immunoSEQ multiplex PCR assay. TCRdb carries this immuneACCESS record with in-frame sequences only. Its versions omit some clonotypes, under half of them owing to an unresolved V gene in the studies checked, with the rest unexplained. Present in this sample are 350,000 to 550,000 clones, 75% to 90% of which were seen just once. The ten largest clones add up to around 1.1% of the sample. The sequenced sample consisted of PBMCs or T cells enriched from blood (not recorded which). These receptors originate from a man younger than 45 who had recovered from COVID-19.

V is TRBV9 and J is TRBJ2-5; TRBD1 is a possible D gene (6 bases). Germline V gene lookup returns CDR1 SGDLS and CDR2 YYNGEE. V dropped 3 bases and J dropped 7 bases, with 16 bases sitting between them. This CDR3 contains 14 residues. The CDR3 nucleotides are TGTGCCAGCAGCGAGTCAGGGGATGTCTCGACCCAGTACTTC. Translated, it gives CASSESGDVSTQYF.

The V and J genes are TRBV30 and TRBJ2-2; D remains unclear. The V end lost 0 bases, the J end lost 4 bases, and 12 bases lay between the germline ends. CDR3 size: 15 residues. Germline V lookup: CDR1 GTSNPN, CDR2 SVGIG (reference sequence). In DNA form, the CDR3 reads TGTGCCTGGAGTGTAGTGACAACAAGCACCGGGGAGCTGTTTTTT. Translating gives CAWSVVTTSTGELFF.